The following is a T cell receptor (beta chain) sequence with its context. This entry belongs to a study of prognosis after radiotherapy for stage I lung cancer. Two rounds of multiplex PCR amplified TCR beta CDR3 from genomic DNA. Primers targeting each individual TRBV and TRBJ gene were applied in first-round PCR. MiXCR, run by TCRdb on the multiplex PCR reads, gives a single entry per CDR3 protein. The sample contains approximately 17,000 distinct CDR3 sequences, 25% to 35% of which appear only once. The V and J ends lost 2 bases and 1 base respectively, with 18 bases between them. The germline V gene has CDR1 DFQATT and CDR2 SNEGSKA (reference sequence). The CDR3 runs to 17 residues.

The sample in question was PBMCs, obtained before or after stereotactic body radiation therapy (not recorded which). The source of this sequence is a donor aged 50 or older with non-small cell lung cancer. The J gene is TRBJ2-1, the V gene TRBV20-1, with D possibly being TRBD2 (6 bases). CDR3 residues: CSARPRGGGGSYNEQFF. CDR3 nucleotides: TGCAGTGCTAGACCCCGGGGAGGTGGGGGATCCTACAATGAGCAGTTCTTC.